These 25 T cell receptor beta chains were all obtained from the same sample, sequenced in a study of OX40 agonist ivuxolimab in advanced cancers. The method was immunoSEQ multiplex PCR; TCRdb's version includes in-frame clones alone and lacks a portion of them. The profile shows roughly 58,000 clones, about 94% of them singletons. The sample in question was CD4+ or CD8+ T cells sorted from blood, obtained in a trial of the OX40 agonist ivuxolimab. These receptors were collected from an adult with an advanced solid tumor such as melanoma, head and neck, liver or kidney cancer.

CDR3 residues: CASSVKLVNTGELFF. CDR3 in DNA: TGTGCCAGCAGCGTCAAACTAGTGAACACCGGGGAGCTGTTTTTT. The chain uses TRBV9 and TRBJ2-2; a possible D gene is TRBD2 (5 bases). This CDR3 is 15 amino acids long. Germline V gene lookup returns CDR1 SGDLS and CDR2 YYNGEE. Trimming took 2 bases from V and 1 from J, leaving 9 bases between them.

The CDR3 loop reads CASSLARAGGLYEQYF. The CDR3 DNA follows: TGTGCCAGCAGCTTAGCCCGGGCGGGAGGGCTCTACGAGCAGTACTTC. The chain joins TRBV7-2 to TRBJ2-7; 9 bases align to TRBD2. V lost 0 bases, J lost 3 bases, and 6 bases stayed unmatched. The CDR3 contains 16 residues. Germline values: CDR1 SGHTA, CDR2 FQGNSA.

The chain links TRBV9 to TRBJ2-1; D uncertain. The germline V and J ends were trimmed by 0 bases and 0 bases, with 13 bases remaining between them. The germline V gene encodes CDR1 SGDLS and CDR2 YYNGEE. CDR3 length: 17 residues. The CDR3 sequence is CASSVASGDFSYNEQFF. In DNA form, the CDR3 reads TGTGCCAGCAGCGTAGCGTCAGGTGATTTCTCCTACAATGAGCAGTTCTTC.

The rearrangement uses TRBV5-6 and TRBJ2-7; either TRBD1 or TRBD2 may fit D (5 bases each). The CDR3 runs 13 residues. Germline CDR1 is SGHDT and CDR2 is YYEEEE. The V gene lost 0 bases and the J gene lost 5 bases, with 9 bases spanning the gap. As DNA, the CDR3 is TGTGCCAGCAGCTTGGGGTGGGGGAACGAGCAGTACTTC. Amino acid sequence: CASSLGWGNEQYF.

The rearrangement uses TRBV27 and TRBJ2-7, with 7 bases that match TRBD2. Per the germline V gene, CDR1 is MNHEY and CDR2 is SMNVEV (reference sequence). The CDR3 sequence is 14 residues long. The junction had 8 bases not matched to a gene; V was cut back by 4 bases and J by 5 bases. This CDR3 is CASSSWEGVHEQYF. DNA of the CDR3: TGTGCCAGCAGTTCGTGGGAGGGAGTTCACGAGCAGTACTTC.

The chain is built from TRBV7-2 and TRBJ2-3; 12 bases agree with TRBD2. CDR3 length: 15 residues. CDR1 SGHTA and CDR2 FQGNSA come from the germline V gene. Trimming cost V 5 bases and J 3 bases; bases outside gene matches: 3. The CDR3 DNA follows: TGTGCCAGCAGCCCGACTAGCGGGAGAACAGATACGCAGTATTTT. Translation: CASSPTSGRTDTQYF.

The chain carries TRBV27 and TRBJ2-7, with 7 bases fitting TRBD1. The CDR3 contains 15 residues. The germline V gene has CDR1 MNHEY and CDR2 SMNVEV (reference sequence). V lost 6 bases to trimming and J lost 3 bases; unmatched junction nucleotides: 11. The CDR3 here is CASRGVTGNRYEQYF. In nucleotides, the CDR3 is TGTGCCAGCAGAGGAGTGACAGGGAATCGCTACGAGCAGTACTTC.

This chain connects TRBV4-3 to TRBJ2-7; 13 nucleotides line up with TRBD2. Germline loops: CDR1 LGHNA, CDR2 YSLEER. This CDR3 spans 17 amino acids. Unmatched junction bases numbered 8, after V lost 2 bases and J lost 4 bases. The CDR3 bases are TGCGCCAGCAGCCAATCCCATGGACTAGCGGGAGTGTACGAGCAGTACTTC. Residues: CASSQSHGLAGVYEQYF.

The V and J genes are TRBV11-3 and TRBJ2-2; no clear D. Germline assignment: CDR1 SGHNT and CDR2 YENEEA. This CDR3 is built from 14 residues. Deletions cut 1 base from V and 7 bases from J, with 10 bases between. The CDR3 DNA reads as TGTGCCAGCAGCTTAGTTTCCAATGGCGGGGAGCTGTTTTTT. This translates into CASSLVSNGGELFF.

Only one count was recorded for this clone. The CDR3 here is CASSHRSNEQFF. Here the CDR3 DNA reads TGCGCCAGCAGCCACCGGAGTAATGAGCAGTTCTTC. The chain links TRBV4-3 to TRBJ2-1; D not certain. V was pared by 3 bases and J by 7 bases, with 7 bases between. Germline CDR1 and CDR2: LGHNA and YSLEER. CDR3 length: 12 amino acids.

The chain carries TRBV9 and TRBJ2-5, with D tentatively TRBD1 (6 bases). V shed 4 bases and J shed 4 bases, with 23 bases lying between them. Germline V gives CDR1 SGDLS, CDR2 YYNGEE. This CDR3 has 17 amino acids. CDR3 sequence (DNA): TGTGCCAGCAGCCCTAGGGCCCGGACAGTAGATGGAGAGACCCAGTACTTC. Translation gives CASSPRARTVDGETQYF.

CDR3 DNA sequence: TGTGCCAGCAGCATAACCGGGACTAGCGGCTCCTACGAGCAGTACTTC. Protein product: CASSITGTSGSYEQYF. The chain uses TRBV7-8 and TRBJ2-5, with 11 bases lining up with TRBD2. TRBJ2-7 matches the DNA end more closely, so the J call is doubtful. Germline CDR1 and CDR2: SGHVS and FQNEAQ. This CDR3 contains 16 residues.

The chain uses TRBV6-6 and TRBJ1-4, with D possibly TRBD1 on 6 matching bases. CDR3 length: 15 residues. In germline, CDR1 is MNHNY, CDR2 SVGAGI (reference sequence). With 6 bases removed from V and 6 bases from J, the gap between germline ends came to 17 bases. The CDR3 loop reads CASRTGDTRDEKLFF. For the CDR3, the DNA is TGTGCCAGCAGAACCGGGGACACCAGAGATGAAAAACTGTTTTTT.

For the CDR3, the DNA is TGTGCCAGCAGAACCTCAGGGGGCCATGAGCAGTTCTTC. Amino acids: CASRTSGGHEQFF. The gene calls are TRBV14 and TRBJ2-1; 8 nucleotides line up with TRBD1. The CDR3 covers 13 residues. The ends lost 6 bases at V and 8 bases at J; junction bases unmatched: 6. Looked up from germline, CDR1 is SGHDN and CDR2 is FVKESK.

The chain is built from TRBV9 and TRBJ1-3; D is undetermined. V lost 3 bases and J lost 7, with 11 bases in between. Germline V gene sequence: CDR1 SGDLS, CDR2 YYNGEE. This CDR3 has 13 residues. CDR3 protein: CASSGQLGNTIYF. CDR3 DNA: TGTGCCAGCAGCGGCCAGCTTGGGAACACCATATATTTT. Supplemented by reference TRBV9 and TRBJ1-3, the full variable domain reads DSGVTQTPKHLITATGQRVTLRCSPRSGDLSVYWYQQSLDQGLQFLIQYYNGEERAKGNILERFSAQQFPDLHSELNLSSLELGDSALYFCASSGQLGNTIYFGEGSWLTVV.

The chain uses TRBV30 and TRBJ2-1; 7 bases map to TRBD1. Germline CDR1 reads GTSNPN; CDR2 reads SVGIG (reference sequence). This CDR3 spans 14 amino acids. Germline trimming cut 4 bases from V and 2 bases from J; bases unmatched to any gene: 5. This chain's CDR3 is CAWIRQGTYNEQFF. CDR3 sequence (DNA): TGTGCCTGGATACGACAGGGAACCTACAATGAGCAGTTCTTC.

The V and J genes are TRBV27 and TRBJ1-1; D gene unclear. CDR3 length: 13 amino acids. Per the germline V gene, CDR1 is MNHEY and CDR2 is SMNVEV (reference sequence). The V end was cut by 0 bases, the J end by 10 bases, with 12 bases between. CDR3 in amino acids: CASSLSPLHGAFF. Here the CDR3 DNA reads TGTGCCAGCAGTTTATCCCCCCTGCATGGAGCTTTCTTT.

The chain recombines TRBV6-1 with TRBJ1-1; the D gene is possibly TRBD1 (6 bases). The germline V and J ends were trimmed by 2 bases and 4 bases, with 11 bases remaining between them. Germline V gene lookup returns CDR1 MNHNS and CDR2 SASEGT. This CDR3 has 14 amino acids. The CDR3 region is CASSELGGGTEAFF. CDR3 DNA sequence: TGTGCCAGCAGTGAATTGGGGGGCGGCACTGAAGCTTTCTTT.

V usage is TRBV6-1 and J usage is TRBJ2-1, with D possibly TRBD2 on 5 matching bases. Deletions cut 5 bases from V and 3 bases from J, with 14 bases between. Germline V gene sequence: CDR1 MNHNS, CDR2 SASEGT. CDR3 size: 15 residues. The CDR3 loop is CASSPETNFYNEQFF. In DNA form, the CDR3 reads TGTGCCAGCAGTCCGGAGACTAACTTCTACAATGAGCAGTTCTTC.

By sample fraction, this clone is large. The DNA for the CDR3 is TGTGCCAGCAGTGAAACAGTAACGACGAGCAATCAGCCCCAGCATTTT. This codes for CASSETVTTSNQPQHF. The chain joins TRBV2 to TRBJ1-5, with unresolved D. CDR3 size: 16 residues. V lost 2 bases, J lost 1 base, and 12 bases lay in between. Germline lookup yields CDR1 SNHLY and CDR2 FYNNEI.

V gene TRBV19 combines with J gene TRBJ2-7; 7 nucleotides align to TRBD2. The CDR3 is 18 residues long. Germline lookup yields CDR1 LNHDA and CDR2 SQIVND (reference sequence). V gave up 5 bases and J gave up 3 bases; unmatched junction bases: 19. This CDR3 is CASSLDLEIGLVHYEQYF. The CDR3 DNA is TGTGCCAGTAGTCTCGATTTGGAAATAGGACTAGTTCACTACGAGCAGTACTTC.

This CDR3 is CAWRVGLNYGYTF. CDR3 nucleotide sequence: TGTGCCTGGAGAGTGGGCTTAAACTATGGCTACACCTTC. This sequence joins TRBV30 and TRBJ1-2; no reliable D call. V dropped 3 bases and J dropped 2 bases, with 10 bases sitting between them. The CDR3 totals 13 residues. Germline CDR1 is GTSNPN and CDR2 is SVGIG (reference sequence).

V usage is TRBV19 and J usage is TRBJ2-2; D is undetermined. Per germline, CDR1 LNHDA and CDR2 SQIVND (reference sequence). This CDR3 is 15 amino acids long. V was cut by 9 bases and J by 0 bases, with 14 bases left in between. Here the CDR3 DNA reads TGTGCCAGCAGCTTTAGAGTCACGAACACCGGGGAGCTGTTTTTT. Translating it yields CASSFRVTNTGELFF.

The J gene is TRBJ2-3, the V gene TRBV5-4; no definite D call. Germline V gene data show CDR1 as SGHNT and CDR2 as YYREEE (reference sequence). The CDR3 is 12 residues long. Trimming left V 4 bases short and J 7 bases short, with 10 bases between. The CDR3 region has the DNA TGTGCCAGCAGCACCGACTCTAATACGCAGTATTTT. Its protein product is CASSTDSNTQYF.

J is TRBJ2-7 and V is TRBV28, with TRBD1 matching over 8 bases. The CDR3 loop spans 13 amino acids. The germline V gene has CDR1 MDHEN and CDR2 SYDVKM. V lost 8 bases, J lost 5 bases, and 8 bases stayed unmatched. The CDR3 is CASRTGYHDEQYF. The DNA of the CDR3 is TGTGCCAGCCGGACAGGGTATCATGACGAGCAGTACTTC.